Given below is one T cell receptor (beta chain) in context. Its antigen is unidentified. CDR3 length equals 15 residues. The junction had 9 bases not matched to a gene; V was cut back by 5 bases and J by 4 bases. Germline CDR1 SGHTA, CDR2 FQGTGA. This record comes from a study of human T cells and chemical hapten exposure. Study-wide background: Investigators sensitized around 2 cm by around 2 cm of upper inner arm skin with 2% DPC.

The time point denotes: patch test 1, 2 weeks after DPC sensitization. The treatment is: therapeutic diphenylcyclopropenone sensitization with weekly scalp DPC. Participating donors were patients with alopecia, aged 18 to 70 years, considered appropriate candidates for DPC. A single record per CDR3 protein comes from TCRdb applying MiXCR to the RACE reads. This table holds under 200,000 distinct CDR3 sequences, roughly 15% found once. Findings and caveats of the study: TCRs above 1 in 1000 frequency did not change with DPC sensitization.

The input for sequencing was whole blood, taken in connection with sensitization to the hapten diphenylcyclopropenone (DPC). The chain employs TRBV7-3 and TRBJ2-5, with 8 bases that match TRBD2. The source of this sequence is a woman in her twenties or thirties with alopecia areata. Some clones in this sample may be carry-over from other donors' samples. Here the CDR3 DNA reads TGTGCCAGCAGCCCGAACAGGAGCGGGAGAGAGACCCAGTACTTC. Residues: CASSPNRSGRETQYF.